These T cell receptor beta chains were read from a single sample in a study of regulatory T cells in long-lasting Graves disease. TCRdb itself ran the multiplex PCR reads through MiXCR, one entry per CDR3 protein. The profile covers around 420,000 distinct CDR3 sequences, with 15% appearing a single time and roughly 8% taken by the ten largest. The data also belong to a second study, concerning T cells in Graves' hyperthyroidism and ophthalmopathy.

The source was peripheral blood mononuclear cells (PBMCs), collected at new diagnosis, from a patient treated with antithyroid drugs. The receptors shown here come from a woman aged 40 to 49 with Graves disease. CDR3s include the opening cysteine and the closing phenylalanine or tryptophan. Fields, in order: J gene, clone size, V gene, D gene, CDR3 protein, CDR3 DNA. The D gene is left open where the match is weak. Some rows have no size entry. The others give once, few or many, or a class for an expanded clone.

j_call: TRBJ1-4
clone_size: NA
v_call: TRBV18
d_call: TRBD1
cdr3_aa: CASSQLRPGTGHEKLFF
cdr3_nt: TGTGCCAGCTCACAACTAAGACCCGGGACAGGGCATGAAAAACTGTTTTTT

j_call: TRBJ2-7
clone_size: NA
v_call: TRBV29-1
d_call: NA
cdr3_aa: CSVADRYYEQYF
cdr3_nt: TGCAGCGTTGCGGACAGATACTACGAGCAGTACTTC

j_call: TRBJ2-5
clone_size: few
v_call: TRBV5-4
d_call: TRBD2
cdr3_aa: CASSRGLAGGPETQYF
cdr3_nt: TGTGCCAGCAGCCGAGGACTAGCGGGAGGGCCAGAGACCCAGTACTTC

j_call: TRBJ1-1
clone_size: NA
v_call: TRBV5-1
d_call: NA
cdr3_aa: CASSLVSEGTEAFF
cdr3_nt: TGCGCCAGCAGCTTGGTGTCAGAGGGGACTGAAGCTTTCTTT

j_call: TRBJ2-2
clone_size: many
v_call: TRBV6-2/TRBV6-3
d_call: NA
cdr3_aa: CASKTANLETGELFF
cdr3_nt: TGTGCCAGCAAAACAGCAAATTTGGAAACCGGGGAGCTGTTTTTT

j_call: TRBJ2-2
clone_size: many
v_call: TRBV28
d_call: TRBD2
cdr3_aa: CASSLLAGVGTGELFF
cdr3_nt: TGTGCCAGCAGTTTACTAGCGGGAGTCGGGACCGGGGAGCTGTTTTTT

j_call: TRBJ1-5
clone_size: many
v_call: TRBV9
d_call: NA
cdr3_aa: CASSVDEIQPQHF
cdr3_nt: TGTGCCAGCAGCGTTGATGAGATTCAGCCCCAGCATTTT

j_call: TRBJ2-5
clone_size: NA
v_call: TRBV7-9
d_call: TRBD1
cdr3_aa: CASSHRDRALTQYF
cdr3_nt: TGTGCCAGCAGCCACCGGGACAGGGCTCTAACCCAGTACTTC

j_call: TRBJ1-2
clone_size: NA
v_call: TRBV19
d_call: NA
cdr3_aa: CASTTTGYGYTF
cdr3_nt: TGTGCCAGTACCACGACAGGCTATGGCTACACCTTC

j_call: TRBJ1-6
clone_size: many
v_call: TRBV6-1
d_call: NA
cdr3_aa: CASRVINSPLHF
cdr3_nt: TGTGCCAGCAGGGTTATTAATTCACCCCTCCACTTT

j_call: TRBJ1-1
clone_size: many
v_call: TRBV2
d_call: TRBD1
cdr3_aa: CASSETGEGTEAFF
cdr3_nt: TGTGCCAGCAGTGAGACAGGGGAGGGGACTGAAGCTTTCTTT

j_call: TRBJ2-3
clone_size: many
v_call: TRBV7-2
d_call: TRBD2
cdr3_aa: CASSSLTSGIADTQYF
cdr3_nt: TGTGCCAGCAGCTCCCTGACTAGCGGGATAGCAGATACGCAGTATTTT

j_call: TRBJ2-2
clone_size: many
v_call: TRBV5-1
d_call: TRBD2
cdr3_aa: CASSLAAVAGANTGELFF
cdr3_nt: TGCGCCAGCAGCTTGGCGGCAGTAGCGGGAGCGAACACCGGGGAGCTGTTTTTT

j_call: TRBJ1-2
clone_size: many
v_call: TRBV30
d_call: NA
cdr3_aa: CAWSSRGGGGYTF
cdr3_nt: TGTGCCTGGAGTTCAAGGGGCGGCGGTGGCTACACCTTC

j_call: TRBJ2-3
clone_size: few
v_call: TRBV9
d_call: TRBD2
cdr3_aa: CASSVATTGTSGRGGDTQYF
cdr3_nt: TGTGCCAGCAGCGTAGCTACTACCGGGACTAGCGGACGCGGGGGAGATACGCAGTATTTT

j_call: TRBJ2-2
clone_size: few
v_call: TRBV27
d_call: NA
cdr3_aa: CASNGGGELFF
cdr3_nt: TGTGCCAGCAACGGAGGCGGGGAGCTGTTTTTT

j_call: TRBJ2-3
clone_size: many
v_call: TRBV24-1
d_call: NA
cdr3_aa: CATSDPSGGPDTQYF
cdr3_nt: TGTGCCACCAGTGACCCGAGTGGGGGGCCGGATACGCAGTATTTT

j_call: TRBJ2-1
clone_size: many
v_call: TRBV3-1
d_call: TRBD2
cdr3_aa: CASSRGEWLLAGRDEQFF
cdr3_nt: TGTGCCAGCAGCCGGGGGGAATGGTTACTAGCGGGAAGGGATGAGCAGTTCTTC

j_call: TRBJ2-3
clone_size: many
v_call: TRBV7-9
d_call: NA
cdr3_aa: CASSLGPTSSTDTQYF
cdr3_nt: TGTGCCAGCAGCTTAGGGCCAACCTCTAGCACAGATACGCAGTATTTT

j_call: TRBJ1-1
clone_size: many
v_call: TRBV20-1
d_call: TRBD1
cdr3_aa: CSARARTGAMNTEAFF
cdr3_nt: TGCAGTGCTAGAGCTCGGACAGGCGCGATGAACACTGAAGCTTTCTTT

j_call: TRBJ2-1
clone_size: many
v_call: TRBV28
d_call: TRBD1
cdr3_aa: CASTVPYRGEQFF
cdr3_nt: TGTGCCAGCACCGTGCCCTACAGGGGTGAGCAGTTCTTC

j_call: TRBJ2-5
clone_size: many
v_call: TRBV28
d_call: NA
cdr3_aa: CASSRRWQETQYF
cdr3_nt: TGTGCCAGCAGTAGGCGATGGCAAGAGACCCAGTACTTC

j_call: TRBJ2-1
clone_size: many
v_call: TRBV29-1
d_call: NA
cdr3_aa: CSTKQGGNSYNEQFF
cdr3_nt: TGCAGCACTAAACAGGGAGGTAACTCCTACAATGAGCAGTTCTTC

j_call: TRBJ2-3
clone_size: many
v_call: TRBV11-3
d_call: TRBD2
cdr3_aa: CASSLASGPADTQYF
cdr3_nt: TGTGCCAGCAGCCTCGCTAGCGGTCCGGCAGATACGCAGTATTTT

j_call: TRBJ2-1
clone_size: many
v_call: TRBV28
d_call: NA
cdr3_aa: CASRTQGRGNNEQFF
cdr3_nt: TGTGCCAGCAGAACACAGGGGAGGGGAAACAATGAGCAGTTCTTC

j_call: TRBJ2-7
clone_size: many
v_call: TRBV28
d_call: TRBD1
cdr3_aa: CASSSAGTGDYEQYF
cdr3_nt: TGTGCCAGCAGTTCAGCCGGGACAGGAGACTACGAGCAGTACTTC

j_call: TRBJ2-3
clone_size: few
v_call: TRBV25-1
d_call: TRBD2
cdr3_aa: CASSDEGWREEFADTQYF
cdr3_nt: TGTGCCAGCAGTGACGAGGGTTGGCGGGAGGAATTTGCAGATACGCAGTATTTT

j_call: TRBJ2-1
clone_size: many
v_call: TRBV5-5
d_call: NA
cdr3_aa: CASRTGNDLGEQFF
cdr3_nt: TGTGCCAGCCGAACCGGGAACGATCTTGGCGAGCAGTTCTTC

j_call: TRBJ2-4
clone_size: NA
v_call: TRBV24-1
d_call: NA
cdr3_aa: CATSDPVQGGGNIQYF
cdr3_nt: TGTGCCACCAGTGATCCAGTACAGGGTGGAGGAAACATTCAGTACTTC

j_call: TRBJ2-1
clone_size: many
v_call: TRBV6-1
d_call: NA
cdr3_aa: CASSEWRDYNEQFF
cdr3_nt: TGTGCCAGCAGTGAGTGGCGGGACTACAATGAGCAGTTCTTC

j_call: TRBJ1-6
clone_size: many
v_call: TRBV6-1
d_call: TRBD1
cdr3_aa: CASRDYHPRSRQGTNSPLHF
cdr3_nt: TGTGCCAGCAGGGACTACCACCCTCGGTCTCGACAGGGAACTAATTCACCCCTCCACTTT

j_call: TRBJ2-5
clone_size: many
v_call: TRBV6-2/TRBV6-3
d_call: TRBD1
cdr3_aa: CASSVRDRGEKTQYF
cdr3_nt: TGTGCCAGCAGTGTACGGGACAGGGGCGAAAAGACCCAGTACTTC

j_call: TRBJ2-1
clone_size: many
v_call: TRBV2
d_call: NA
cdr3_aa: CASSEGEGGWTYNEQFF
cdr3_nt: TGTGCCAGCAGTGAGGGTGAGGGGGGTTGGACCTACAATGAGCAGTTCTTC

j_call: TRBJ2-5
clone_size: many
v_call: TRBV20-1
d_call: NA
cdr3_aa: CSARDVGRETQYF
cdr3_nt: TGCAGTGCTAGAGATGTCGGACGGGAGACCCAGTACTTC

j_call: TRBJ2-1
clone_size: few
v_call: TRBV20-1
d_call: NA
cdr3_aa: CSARDYRSRDKEQFF
cdr3_nt: TGCAGTGCTAGAGACTACCGATCACGGGACAAGGAGCAGTTCTTC

j_call: TRBJ2-7
clone_size: few
v_call: TRBV28
d_call: TRBD1
cdr3_aa: CAGSPGQVVYEQYF
cdr3_nt: TGTGCCGGCAGCCCCGGACAGGTAGTCTACGAGCAGTACTTC

j_call: TRBJ1-1
clone_size: NA
v_call: TRBV5-1
d_call: NA
cdr3_aa: CASSYGVDHTEAFF
cdr3_nt: TGCGCCAGCAGCTATGGGGTCGACCACACTGAAGCTTTCTTT

j_call: TRBJ2-1
clone_size: NA
v_call: TRBV7-9
d_call: NA
cdr3_aa: CASSTSETYNEQFF
cdr3_nt: TGTGCCAGCAGCACATCGGAGACCTACAATGAGCAGTTCTTC

j_call: TRBJ1-1
clone_size: NA
v_call: TRBV19
d_call: NA
cdr3_aa: CASSMQGLSTEAFF
cdr3_nt: TGTGCCAGTAGTATGCAGGGGCTGAGCACTGAAGCTTTCTTT

j_call: TRBJ2-3
clone_size: many
v_call: TRBV2
d_call: TRBD1
cdr3_aa: CARDRRSLGTDTQYF
cdr3_nt: TGTGCCCGGGACAGGAGATCGTTGGGCACAGATACGCAGTATTTT

j_call: TRBJ2-7
clone_size: many
v_call: TRBV6-2/TRBV6-3
d_call: NA
cdr3_aa: CASSDFVVGNTDEQYF
cdr3_nt: TGTGCCAGCAGCGACTTTGTGGTGGGGAATACTGACGAGCAGTACTTC

j_call: TRBJ1-6
clone_size: NA
v_call: TRBV4-2
d_call: NA
cdr3_aa: CASSQEAAVPPLHF
cdr3_nt: TGTGCCAGCAGCCAAGAGGCAGCCGTCCCACCCCTCCACTTT

j_call: TRBJ2-1
clone_size: many
v_call: TRBV5-1
d_call: TRBD2
cdr3_aa: CASSLRTSGSYNEQFF
cdr3_nt: TGTGCCAGCAGCTTACGGACTAGCGGCTCCTACAATGAGCAGTTCTTC

j_call: TRBJ2-3
clone_size: many
v_call: TRBV29-1
d_call: TRBD2
cdr3_aa: CSVGLAGVSTQYF
cdr3_nt: TGCAGCGTCGGACTAGCGGGAGTGAGTACGCAGTATTTT

j_call: TRBJ2-3
clone_size: few
v_call: TRBV2
d_call: NA
cdr3_aa: CASTADGLSTDTQYF
cdr3_nt: TGTGCCAGCACTGCCGACGGACTATCCACAGATACGCAGTATTTT

j_call: TRBJ2-7
clone_size: many
v_call: TRBV20-1
d_call: TRBD2
cdr3_aa: CSAGTSGSLSF
cdr3_nt: TGCAGTGCTGGGACTAGCGGGAGCCTTAGCTTC

j_call: TRBJ2-7
clone_size: NA
v_call: TRBV11-3
d_call: NA
cdr3_aa: CASSLHWSIHEQYF
cdr3_nt: TGTGCCAGCAGCTTGCATTGGTCCATCCACGAGCAGTACTTC

j_call: TRBJ1-1
clone_size: many
v_call: TRBV28
d_call: NA
cdr3_aa: CASSLSTFNTEAFF
cdr3_nt: TGTGCCAGCAGTTTATCGACATTCAACACTGAAGCTTTCTTT

j_call: TRBJ2-1
clone_size: NA
v_call: TRBV4-1
d_call: TRBD2
cdr3_aa: CASSQGLAGVNEQFF
cdr3_nt: TGCGCCAGCAGCCAAGGACTAGCGGGTGTGAATGAGCAGTTCTTC

j_call: TRBJ1-1
clone_size: many
v_call: TRBV5-1
d_call: TRBD1
cdr3_aa: CASSLQAGGNTEAFF
cdr3_nt: TGCGCCAGCAGCTTGCAGGCAGGGGGAAACACTGAAGCTTTCTTT